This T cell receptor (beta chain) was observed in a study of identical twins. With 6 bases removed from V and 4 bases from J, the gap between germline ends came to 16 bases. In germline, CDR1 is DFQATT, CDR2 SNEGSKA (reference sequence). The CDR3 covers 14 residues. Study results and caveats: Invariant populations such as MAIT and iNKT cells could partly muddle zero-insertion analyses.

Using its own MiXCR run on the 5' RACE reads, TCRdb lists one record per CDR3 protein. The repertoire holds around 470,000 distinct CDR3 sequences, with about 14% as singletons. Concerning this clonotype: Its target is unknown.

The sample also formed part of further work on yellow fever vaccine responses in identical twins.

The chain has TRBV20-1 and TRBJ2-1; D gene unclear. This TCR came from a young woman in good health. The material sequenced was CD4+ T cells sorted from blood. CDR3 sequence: CSAAGGFNYNEQFF. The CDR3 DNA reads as TGCAGTGCGGCTGGCGGTTTTAATTACAATGAGCAGTTCTTC.